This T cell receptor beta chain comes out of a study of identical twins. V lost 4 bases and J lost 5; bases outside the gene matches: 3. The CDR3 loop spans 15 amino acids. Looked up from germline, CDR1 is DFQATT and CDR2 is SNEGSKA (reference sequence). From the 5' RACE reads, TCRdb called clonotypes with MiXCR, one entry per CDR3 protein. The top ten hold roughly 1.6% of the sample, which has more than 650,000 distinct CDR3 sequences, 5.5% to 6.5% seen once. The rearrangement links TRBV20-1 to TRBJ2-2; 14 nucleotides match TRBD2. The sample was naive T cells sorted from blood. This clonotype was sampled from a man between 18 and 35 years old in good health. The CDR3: CSAKGLAGVTGELFF. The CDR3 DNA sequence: TGCAGTGCTAAGGGACTAGCGGGAGTGACCGGGGAGCTGTTTTTT.